This TCR beta chain was identified during a study of early T cells in non-severe SARS-CoV-2 infection. Study context: Sequencing input comprised bulk RNA from unsorted whole blood; chain pairing was not available.

Ten or more counts support this clonotype. Germline values: CDR1 SGHAT, CDR2 FQNNGV. The J segment lost 5 bases and the V segment lost 2 bases, leaving 8 bases of the junction unmatched. This CDR3 region has 15 residues. Attachment of unique molecular identifiers to individual cDNA molecules was performed. From the 5' RACE reads, TCRdb called clonotypes with MiXCR, one entry per CDR3 protein. The sample contains over 85,000 distinct CDR3 sequences, about an eighth of which appear only once. The sample consisted of whole blood. The sequence was obtained from an adult who was a healthcare worker with PCR-confirmed SARS-CoV-2 infection or an uninfected control (not recorded which). The chain combines TRBV11-2 with TRBJ1-2; 7 nucleotides match TRBD1. The CDR3 DNA sequence: TGTGCCAGCAGCTTACGACGGGACAGCGATTATGGCTACACCTTC. It specifies CASSLRRDSDYGYTF.